This T cell receptor (beta chain) comes out of a study of graft-versus-host responses after intestinal transplantation. The V and J ends lost 3 bases and 2 bases, in that order; junction bases with no gene match: 7. Germline V gene data show CDR1 as SEHNR and CDR2 as FQNEAQ (reference sequence). This CDR3 is 16 amino acids long. For this clone: Its specificity is not known.

Method: immunoSEQ multiplex PCR; TCRdb's copy keeps in-frame clones and lacks some. The sample contains 100,000 or so clones, roughly 92% of which appear only once. The clonotype originates from a human donor who received an intestinal transplant. This chain joins TRBV7-9 and TRBJ1-3, with 7 bases fitting TRBD1. The source material was unstimulated CD4+ T cells sorted from spleen or lymph node cells, sampled before intestinal transplant. In nucleotides, the CDR3 is TGTGCCAGCAGCTTCATATCGACAGGGACTGGAAACACCATATATTTT. As protein: CASSFISTGTGNTIYF.